The next 22 T cell receptor beta chains were all read from a single sample in a study of beta chain features in type 1 diabetes. Expressed TCRB transcripts were sequenced because the isolated RNA had all been reverse transcribed beforehand. TCRdb's copy holds only in-frame clones and misses some; the assay was immunoSEQ multiplex PCR. The table lists 250,000 to 350,000 clones, approximately 10% of them singletons, with about 0.015% in the top ten. Material: naive CD4+ T cells from blood. The receptors were sampled from a woman aged 25-40 years in good health.

This clone was detected a few times. V is TRBV9 and J is TRBJ1-1; D is perhaps TRBD1 (6 bases). Germline V gene data show CDR1 as SGDLS and CDR2 as YYNGEE. The V end was cut by 2 bases, the J end by 6 bases, with 8 bases between. The CDR3 sequence is 12 residues long. CDR3 DNA: TGTGCCAGCAGCGTTGGGGGCGCTGAAGCTTTCTTT. Translation: CASSVGGAEAFF.

This chain links TRBV9 with TRBJ1-2, with D possibly TRBD1 on 6 matching bases. Germline loops: CDR1 SGDLS, CDR2 YYNGEE. The CDR3 covers 15 residues. V was cut by 4 bases and J by 2 bases, with 15 bases left in between. As DNA, the CDR3 is TGTGCCAGCAGCCCAGGGACACTGGGGAACTATGGCTACACCTTC. Translated, it gives CASSPGTLGNYGYTF.

The rearrangement uses TRBV7-3 and TRBJ2-3; no definite D call. The CDR3 length is 16 residues. Germline V gene sequence: CDR1 SGHTA, CDR2 FQGTGA. V lost 1 base to trimming and J lost 0 bases, with 11 bases between them. In DNA, the CDR3 is TGTGCCAGCAGCTTAAATCAACCCGGGAGCACAGATACGCAGTATTTT. Its translation is CASSLNQPGSTDTQYF. Variable domain in full (rest from reference TRBV7-3 and TRBJ2-3): GAGVSQTPSNKVTEKGKYVELRCDPISGHTALYWYRQSLGQGPEFLIYFQGTGAADDSGLPNDRFFAVRPEGSVSTLKIQRTERGDSAVYLCASSLNQPGSTDTQYFGPGTRLTVL.

A note on this clone: A read error may account for a junction end that differs from germline. J is TRBJ2-7 and V is TRBV7-2; 7 bases fit TRBD2. Germline V CDR1 and CDR2: SGHTA, FQGNSA. The CDR3 covers 15 residues. CDR3 region: CASSPQSTSSHEQYF. The DNA of the CDR3 is TGTGCCAGCAGCCCACAATCGACTAGCTCCCACGAGCAGTACTTC.

This clone was seen a handful of times. V gene TRBV5-4 combines with J gene TRBJ2-1; D perhaps matches TRBD1 (6 bases). The germline V and J ends were trimmed by 1 base and 5 bases, with 13 bases remaining between them. The CDR3 sequence is 15 residues long. CDR1 is SGHNT, CDR2 YYREEE, per germline (reference sequence). CDR3 region: CASSLSSRGDNEQFF. CDR3 DNA: TGTGCCAGCAGCTTGTCTAGCAGGGGAGACAATGAGCAGTTCTTC.

V is TRBV21-1 and J is TRBJ2-7; TRBD2 is the table's D call, not checked against the DNA. TRBV21-1 is a pseudogene segment. This CDR3 is built from 15 residues. DNA for the CDR3: TGTGCCAGCAGCCTTGGACTAGCGGGAGGTGGAGAGCAGTACTTC. It is translated as CASSLGLAGGGEQYF.

The chain recombines TRBV6-4 with TRBJ1-5; a possible D gene is TRBD1 (6 bases). V was cut by 7 bases and J by 0 bases, with 22 bases left in between. Per germline, CDR1 MRHNA and CDR2 SNTAGT. This CDR3 contains 18 residues. CDR3 residues: CASKYQDSKPNSNQPQHF. DNA of the CDR3: TGTGCCAGCAAGTATCAGGACAGCAAACCCAATAGCAATCAGCCCCAGCATTTT.

The table lists this clone with a few counts. The rearrangement uses TRBV7-9 and TRBJ1-1; possibly TRBD1 for D (5 bases). CDR1 and CDR2 (germline): SEHNR, FQNEAQ (reference sequence). V lost 3 bases, J lost 8 bases, and 7 bases lay in between. The CDR3 is 11 amino acids. The CDR3 DNA sequence: TGTGCCAGCAGCTTGACAGCAGAAGCTTTCTTT. This gives the protein CASSLTAEAFF.

This clone was counted a few times. Within the sample, other DNA sequences also encode this same CDR3. The chain combines TRBV5-1 with TRBJ2-3; no firm D call. Germline CDR1 reads SGHRS; CDR2 reads YFSETQ. Trimming took off 0 bases at V and 1 base at J, with 3 bases between the two ends. The CDR3 totals 13 residues. CDR3 residues: CASSLAGTDTQYF. The CDR3 DNA is TGCGCCAGCAGCTTGGCTGGCACAGATACGCAGTATTTT.

This clone has only a few counts. V and J are TRBV29-1 and TRBJ1-2; possibly TRBD1 for D (5 bases). The CDR3 sequence is 13 residues long. Trimming took 4 bases from V and 1 from J, leaving 10 bases between them. Germline CDR1 is SQVTM and CDR2 is ANQGSEA. CDR3: CSVGDWNNYGYTF. CDR3 coding DNA: TGCAGCGTTGGGGACTGGAATAACTATGGCTACACCTTC.

The gene calls are TRBV19 and TRBJ2-7; 9 positions match TRBD2. The CDR3 is 15 amino acids. Germline V CDR1 and CDR2: LNHDA, SQIVND (reference sequence). The junction had 12 bases not matched to a gene; V was cut back by 5 bases and J by 7 bases. For the CDR3, the DNA is TGTGCCAGTAGTCGGGCTAGCGGGGCCCCAATGGAGCAGTACTTC. This codes for CASSRASGAPMEQYF. Based on the CDR3 plus reference TRBV19 and TRBJ2-7, the full variable domain is DGGITQSPKYLFRKEGQNVTLSCEQNLNHDAMYWYRQDPGQGLRLIYYSQIVNDFQKGDIAEGYSVSREKKESFPLTVTSAQKNPTAFYLCASSRASGAPMEQYFGPGTRLTVT.

The CDR3 protein is CASSHLGGPSNQPQHF. CDR3 DNA: TGCGCCAGCAGCCATTTGGGAGGGCCGAGCAATCAGCCCCAGCATTTT. The rearrangement links TRBV4-1 to TRBJ1-5; D is uncertain. CDR1 and CDR2 from the germline V gene are MGHRA and YSYEKL. Trimming shortened V by 3 bases and J by 1 base, and 13 bases separated the two germline ends. The CDR3 is 16 residues long.

The chain couples TRBV2 to TRBJ2-5; D is perhaps TRBD1 (6 bases). This CDR3 region has 14 residues. Trimming took 4 bases from V and 0 from J, leaving 9 bases between them. Germline V lookup: CDR1 SNHLY, CDR2 FYNNEI. The CDR3 nucleotides are TGTGCCAGCAGTGTAGGGACAAACCAAGAGACCCAGTACTTC. Its protein product is CASSVGTNQETQYF.

This clone was recorded a few times. The genes are TRBV18 and TRBJ1-2; 12 nucleotides align to TRBD1. Germline CDR1 KGHSH, CDR2 LQKENI. V dropped 5 bases and J dropped 6; count of bases not matched to a gene: 10. The CDR3 extends over 16 amino acids. CDR3 loop: CASSSQQGQGADGYTF. The CDR3 DNA is TGTGCCAGCTCATCCCAGCAGGGACAGGGGGCCGATGGCTACACCTTC.

This rearrangement joins TRBV30 to TRBJ1-1; D is possibly TRBD1 (5 bases). Germline V gene lookup returns CDR1 GTSNPN and CDR2 SVGIG (reference sequence). CDR3 length: 11 amino acids. Trimming pared 5 bases from V and 4 bases from J, leaving 8 bases between. CDR3 protein: CAWAGSTEAFF. The CDR3 bases are TGTGCCTGGGCAGGGTCCACTGAAGCTTTCTTT. The full variable domain, completed using reference TRBV30 and TRBJ1-1, is SQTIHQWPATLVQPVGSPLSLECTVEGTSNPNLYWYRQAAGRGLQLLFYSVGIGQISSEVPQNLSASRPQDRQFILSSKKLLLSDSGFYLCAWAGSTEAFFGQGTRLTVV.

The CDR3 sequence is CASSLIRSTDTQYF. The CDR3 nucleotides are TGTGCCAGCAGCTTGATTCGGAGCACAGATACGCAGTATTTT. The chain carries TRBV5-4 and TRBJ2-3; D is unresolved. Germline CDR1 SGHNT, CDR2 YYREEE (reference sequence). The CDR3 has 14 amino acids. V was pared by 1 base and J by 0 bases, with 6 bases between.

The chain uses TRBV4-1 and TRBJ1-1; TRBD1 might be the D (5 bases). The CDR3 totals 14 residues. In germline, CDR1 is MGHRA, CDR2 YSYEKL. The V and J ends lost 4 bases and 2 bases respectively, with 11 bases between them. CDR3 DNA: TGCGCCAGCAGCCGACCGGACACCAACACTGAAGCTTTCTTT. This translates into CASSRPDTNTEAFF.

In this sample, this clone turned up a few times. The rearrangement joins TRBV4-2 to TRBJ2-3; 8 bases line up with TRBD2. Losses at the gene ends were 4 bases for V and 5 bases for J; bases not matched to a gene: 8. Germline V gene data show CDR1 as LGHNA and CDR2 as YNFKEQ. The CDR3 runs to 15 residues. The CDR3 DNA reads as TGTGCCAGCAGCCCCCGGGGACTAGGGGTAGATACGCAGTATTTT. The encoded protein is CASSPRGLGVDTQYF.

This clone was picked up a small number of times. The genes are TRBV5-6 and TRBJ1-1; D is unclear. The germline V gene has CDR1 SGHDT and CDR2 YYEEEE. The CDR3 runs 12 residues. The ends were cut back, 4 bases at V and 1 base at J, with 5 bases in the middle. The CDR3 DNA follows: TGTGCCAGCAGCCGGAGGAACACTGAAGCTTTCTTT. Amino acids: CASSRRNTEAFF.

This chain joins TRBV5-6 and TRBJ2-7; 8 bases fit TRBD1. The CDR3 contains 15 residues. Germline assignment: CDR1 SGHDT and CDR2 YYEEEE. The ends lost 4 bases at V and 1 base at J; junction bases unmatched: 7. DNA for the CDR3: TGTGCCAGCAGCCCGAGACAGGGGAGGTCCTACGAGCAGTACTTC. Amino acid sequence: CASSPRQGRSYEQYF.

Concerning this clone itself: The sample carries other DNA sequences with the same CDR3. V is TRBV5-1 and J is TRBJ1-1; 7 bases are shared with TRBD1. The CDR3 is made up of 14 amino acids. The junction had 2 bases not matched to a gene; V was cut back by 0 bases and J by 3 bases. Per germline, CDR1 SGHRS and CDR2 YFSETQ. CDR3 bases: TGCGCCAGCAGCTTGGCAGGGGGAGACACTGAAGCTTTCTTT. It translates to CASSLAGGDTEAFF.

The chain recombines TRBV18 with TRBJ2-1; 8 bases match TRBD2. Germline V gene data show CDR1 as KGHSH and CDR2 as LQKENI. The CDR3 is 13 amino acids. Trimming at V came to 4 bases and at J to 5 bases, leaving 1 base not matched to a gene. As DNA, the CDR3 is TGTGCCAGCTCACAGACTAGCGACAATGAGCAGTTCTTC. It codes for CASSQTSDNEQFF.